Included here is one T cell receptor beta chain sequence, with context. The sample originates from a study of control samples from healthy donors and cancer patients. V lost 5 bases and J lost 1, with 11 bases in between. CDR1 and CDR2 from the germline V gene are MNHEY and SMNVEV (reference sequence). The CDR3 has 14 amino acids. Profiling relied on immunoSEQ multiplex PCR, and the TCRdb table lists in-frame clones only, not all of them. The table lists under 85,000 clones, about nine tenths of them singletons. The specimen was PBMCs. The chain recombines TRBV27 with TRBJ1-1; D possibly corresponds to TRBD1 (5 bases). This TCR was sampled from a man aged 55 to 70 with colorectal cancer. CDR3 residues: CASSLQVRNTEAFF. The DNA for the CDR3 is TGTGCCAGCAGTCTACAGGTGAGGAACACTGAAGCTTTCTTT.